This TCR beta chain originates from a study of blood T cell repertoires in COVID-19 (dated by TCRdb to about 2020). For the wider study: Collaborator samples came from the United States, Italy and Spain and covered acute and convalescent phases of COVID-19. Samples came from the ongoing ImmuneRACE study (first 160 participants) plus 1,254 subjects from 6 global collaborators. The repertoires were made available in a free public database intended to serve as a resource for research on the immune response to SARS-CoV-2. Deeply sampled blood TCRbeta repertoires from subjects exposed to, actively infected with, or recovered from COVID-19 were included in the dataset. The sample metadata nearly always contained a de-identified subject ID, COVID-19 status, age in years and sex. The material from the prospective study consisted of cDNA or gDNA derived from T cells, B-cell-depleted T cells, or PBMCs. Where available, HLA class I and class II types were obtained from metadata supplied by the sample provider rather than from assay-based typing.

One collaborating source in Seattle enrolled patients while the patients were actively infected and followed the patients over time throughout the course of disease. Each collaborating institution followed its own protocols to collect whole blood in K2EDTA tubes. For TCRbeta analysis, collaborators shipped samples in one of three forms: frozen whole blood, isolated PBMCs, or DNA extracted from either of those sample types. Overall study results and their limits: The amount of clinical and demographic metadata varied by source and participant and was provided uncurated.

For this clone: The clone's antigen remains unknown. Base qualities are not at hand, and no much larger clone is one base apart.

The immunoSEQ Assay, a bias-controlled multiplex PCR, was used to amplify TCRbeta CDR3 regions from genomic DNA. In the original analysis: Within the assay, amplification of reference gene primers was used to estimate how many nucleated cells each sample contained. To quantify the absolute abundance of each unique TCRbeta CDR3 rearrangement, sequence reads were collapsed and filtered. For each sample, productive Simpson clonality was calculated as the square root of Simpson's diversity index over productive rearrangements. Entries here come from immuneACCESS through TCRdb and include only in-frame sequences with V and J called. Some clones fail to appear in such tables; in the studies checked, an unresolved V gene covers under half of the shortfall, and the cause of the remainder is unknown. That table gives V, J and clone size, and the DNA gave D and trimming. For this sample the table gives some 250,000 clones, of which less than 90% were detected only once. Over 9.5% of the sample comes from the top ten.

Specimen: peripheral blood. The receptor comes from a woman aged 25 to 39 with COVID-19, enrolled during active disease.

The CDR3 reads CASNHSTRKYNEQFF. At the DNA level, the sequence is TGTGCCAGCAATCATTCGACTAGGAAATACAATGAGCAGTTCTTC. The sequence is built from TRBV6-6 and TRBJ2-1; TRBD2 is possibly the D segment (6 matching bases). The CDR3 covers 15 residues, taking in both the cysteine and the phenylalanine. The kept DNA is CDR3 alone, 45 bases in frame from the first base. V and J lose 7 bases and 4 bases, and a span of 17 bases separates them. In the germline V gene (reference sequence), CDR1 corresponds to MNHNY and CDR2 to SVGAGI.